These 26 T cell receptor beta chains were all obtained from the same sample, sequenced in a study of blood T cell repertoires in COVID-19. This table comes from immunoSEQ multiplex PCR, and its TCRdb copy is limited to in-frame clones, with some not included. Of approximately 47,000 clones listed, about 90% are singletons. Sequenced: peripheral blood. The receptors here all came from a human donor with active COVID-19. The donor label of this sample is uncertain.

This rearrangement joins TRBV4-1 to TRBJ1-1; 10 positions agree with TRBD1. V shed 2 bases, J shed 12 bases, and the junction held 3 bases outside the gene matches. The CDR3 runs to 12 residues. Germline CDR1 and CDR2: MGHRA and YSYEKL. The CDR3 DNA is TGCGCCAGCAGCCAATTAGACAGGGGGCCTTTCTTT. Its translation is CASSQLDRGPFF.

This chain connects TRBV7-9 to TRBJ2-1, with 9 bases matching TRBD2. The CDR3 length is 17 residues. Germline CDR1 and CDR2: SEHNR and FQNEAQ (reference sequence). V lost 5 bases, J lost 2 bases, and 10 bases stayed unmatched. The CDR3 loop reads CASSPPRVAGAYNEQFF. The CDR3 region has the DNA TGTGCCAGCAGCCCCCCTCGGGTAGCGGGAGCCTACAATGAGCAGTTCTTC.

This chain uses TRBV6-5 with TRBJ2-7, with D possibly TRBD2 on 5 matching bases. The V gene's germline CDR1 is MNHEY and CDR2 SVGAGI. This CDR3 is built from 13 residues. The ends were cut back, 7 bases at V and 5 bases at J, with 15 bases in the middle. CDR3 residues: CASKPTSRHEQYF. The CDR3 region has the DNA TGTGCCAGCAAACCCACTAGTCGGCACGAGCAGTACTTC.

The V call is TRBV5-4, the J call TRBJ2-1; TRBD1 matches 9 bases. The CDR3 totals 15 residues. The ends lost 4 bases at V and 7 bases at J; junction bases unmatched: 9. CDR1 is SGHNT, CDR2 YYREEE, per germline (reference sequence). As DNA, the CDR3 is TGTGCCAGCAGCCTGCCGGGACAGGGCATTAATGAGCAGTTCTTC. It is translated as CASSLPGQGINEQFF.

The V and J genes are TRBV28 and TRBJ2-3, with 7 bases matching TRBD1. V was clipped by 6 bases and J by 0 bases; unmatched bases: 6. Germline V gene lookup returns CDR1 MDHEN and CDR2 SYDVKM. This CDR3 has 15 amino acids. The CDR3 loop is CASRSPGQSTDTQYF. The CDR3 DNA is TGTGCCAGCAGGTCTCCGGGACAGAGCACAGATACGCAGTATTTT.

V is TRBV7-9 and J is TRBJ2-7, with a tentative D call TRBD1 (5 bases). Germline-derived CDR1 and CDR2 are SEHNR and FQNEAQ (reference sequence). This CDR3 spans 16 amino acids. V lost 5 bases to trimming and J lost 1 base, with 18 bases between them. The CDR3 here is CASSEVGQGSSYEQYF. CDR3 sequence (DNA): TGTGCCAGCAGCGAAGTTGGGCAGGGAAGTTCCTACGAGCAGTACTTC.

The chain couples TRBV7-2 to TRBJ2-3; 12 bases are a match to TRBD2. The CDR3 covers 16 residues. Germline V gene lookup returns CDR1 SGHTA and CDR2 FQGNSA. The V segment lost 5 bases and the J segment 2 bases; nucleotides outside the gene matches: 5. Here the CDR3 DNA reads TGTGCCAGCAGCATACTAGCGGGAGGCATCACAGATACGCAGTATTTT. Translating it yields CASSILAGGITDTQYF.

The rearrangement uses TRBV6-5 and TRBJ1-1; 7 bases agree with TRBD1. V shed 7 bases and J 3 bases; nucleotides not matched to a gene: 5. The CDR3 runs 13 residues. Germline V gene lookup returns CDR1 MNHEY and CDR2 SVGAGI. In DNA, the CDR3 is TGTGCCAGCACATCGACAGGGCACACTGAAGCTTTCTTT. It specifies CASTSTGHTEAFF.

The chain joins TRBV6-4 to TRBJ1-2; the match to TRBD1 covers 9 bases. Looked up from germline, CDR1 is MRHNA and CDR2 is SNTAGT. This CDR3 spans 15 amino acids. V dropped 5 bases and J dropped 3; count of bases not matched to a gene: 7. The CDR3 region is CASSQGQGRHYGYTF. CDR3 sequence (DNA): TGTGCCAGCAGTCAGGGACAGGGTCGGCACTATGGCTACACCTTC.

This chain links TRBV5-4 with TRBJ1-1; D perhaps matches TRBD1 (5 bases). This CDR3 is built from 16 residues. The germline V gene encodes CDR1 SGHNT and CDR2 YYREEE (reference sequence). The V and J ends lost 5 bases and 4 bases respectively, with 21 bases between them. CDR3 coding DNA: TGTGCCAGCAGACCCGGGGGGGTCGGCGGATTCACTGAAGCTTTCTTT. Translated, it gives CASRPGGVGGFTEAFF.

The V gene is TRBV5-1, the J gene TRBJ2-7; 11 bases align to TRBD1. CDR1 is SGHRS and CDR2 is YFSETQ in the germline V gene. The CDR3 contains 14 residues. V was clipped by 3 bases and J by 7 bases; unmatched bases: 6. For the CDR3, the DNA is TGCGCCAGCAGCTGGGGACAGGGGGAGGTTGAGCAGTACTTC. Protein product: CASSWGQGEVEQYF.

The CDR3 reads CASSLRGLGGGNSPLHF. In DNA, the CDR3 is TGTGCCAGCAGCTTACGGGGCCTGGGGGGAGGTAATTCACCCCTCCACTTT. The chain combines TRBV7-9 with TRBJ1-6; maybe TRBD1 (5 bases). From germline, CDR1 is SEHNR and CDR2 FQNEAQ (reference sequence). Deletions cut 2 bases from V and 6 bases from J, with 17 bases between. This CDR3 contains 17 residues.

The V and J genes are TRBV29-1 and TRBJ1-4; D is ambiguous. CDR1 is SQVTM, CDR2 ANQGSEA, per germline. The CDR3 is 14 amino acids. Trimming removed 7 bases from V and 0 bases from J, with 12 bases in between. CDR3: CSAYLGATNEKLFF. CDR3 DNA: TGCAGCGCGTACCTAGGAGCAACTAATGAAAAACTGTTTTTT.

The rearrangement uses TRBV28 and TRBJ1-1; TRBD1 agrees at 10 bases. With V trimmed by 3 bases and J by 4 bases, 8 bases remained unmatched. This CDR3 comprises 16 residues. Per germline, CDR1 MDHEN and CDR2 SYDVKM. CDR3 amino acids: CASSFDRGRIITEAFF. CDR3 DNA: TGTGCCAGCAGTTTTGACAGGGGGCGAATTATCACTGAAGCTTTCTTT.

This clone was detected a few times. This chain connects TRBV6-2 or TRBV6-3 to TRBJ1-5, with D perhaps TRBD1 (6 bases). Germline CDR1 and CDR2: MNHEY and SVGEGT. There are 14 residues in the CDR3. The germline V and J ends were trimmed by 6 bases and 6 bases, with 15 bases remaining between them. CDR3 coding DNA: TGTGCCAGCAGCGACAGGCCCACCATTCAGCCCCAGCATTTT. Its protein is CASSDRPTIQPQHF.

The rearrangement uses TRBV5-1 and TRBJ1-6; the D is unclear. The germline V gene has CDR1 SGHRS and CDR2 YFSETQ. Trimming took off 0 bases at V and 3 bases at J, with 4 bases between the two ends. This CDR3 has 14 residues. The CDR3 sequence: CASSLAVYNSPLHF. CDR3 nucleotides: TGCGCCAGCAGCTTGGCGGTCTATAATTCACCCCTCCACTTT. The full variable domain, rest sourced from reference TRBV5-1 and TRBJ1-6, is KAGVTQTPRYLIKTRGQQVTLSCSPISGHRSVSWYQQTPGQGLQFLFEYFSETQRNKGNFPGRFSGRQFSNSRSEMNVSTLELGDSALYLCASSLAVYNSPLHFGNGTRLTVT.

The chain uses TRBV27 and TRBJ1-1; TRBD1 aligns across 7 bases. This CDR3 region has 13 residues. Looked up from germline, CDR1 is MNHEY and CDR2 is SMNVEV (reference sequence). The V gene end was trimmed by 6 bases and the J gene end by 5 bases; junction bases not matched to a gene: 6. For the CDR3, the DNA is TGTGCCAGCAGGCTGACAGGGCAAACTGAAGCTTTCTTT. It yields the protein CASRLTGQTEAFF.

On this clone itself: The germline gene is not matched at one end of the junction; a read error may be the cause. The chain couples TRBV2 to TRBJ2-1; a weak D match, TRBD2 (5 bases). This CDR3 has 9 amino acids. Germline CDR1 reads SNHLY; CDR2 reads FYNNEI. The CDR3 nucleotides are TGTGCCAGCGGGGAGAGTGGGGTCTTC. This translates into CASGESGVF.

This chain joins TRBV6-5 and TRBJ2-3; a possible D gene is TRBD2 (6 bases). The CDR3 covers 14 residues. The V gene's germline CDR1 is MNHEY and CDR2 SVGAGI. V was cut by 7 bases and J by 1 base, with 12 bases left in between. The CDR3 reads CASKDWRGTDTQYF. In DNA, the CDR3 is TGTGCCAGCAAGGACTGGAGGGGCACAGATACGCAGTATTTT.

The chain employs TRBV27 and TRBJ2-1; the D gene is possibly TRBD1 (6 bases). This CDR3 is 13 amino acids long. Germline lookup yields CDR1 MNHEY and CDR2 SMNVEV (reference sequence). The V end lost 6 bases, the J end lost 6 bases, and 12 bases lay between the germline ends. CDR3 coding DNA: TGTGCCAGCAGGGGGACAATCAGCAATGAGCAGTTCTTC. Translation: CASRGTISNEQFF.

The rearrangement uses TRBV11-3 and TRBJ2-1, with 8 bases that match TRBD1. Per the germline V gene, CDR1 is SGHNT and CDR2 is YENEEA. J was trimmed by 5 bases and V by 3 bases; bases with no gene match: 12. The CDR3 sequence is 17 residues long. CDR3 in amino acids: CASSFGSWQGANNEQFF. In nucleotides, the CDR3 is TGTGCCAGCAGCTTCGGGTCGTGGCAGGGGGCCAACAATGAGCAGTTCTTC.

The V call is TRBV2, the J call TRBJ2-1; D is unclear. The V and J ends lost 3 bases and 0 bases respectively, with 6 bases between them. The V gene's germline CDR1 is SNHLY and CDR2 FYNNEI. The CDR3 length is 14 residues. CDR3: CASSESSSYNEQFF. CDR3 sequence (DNA): TGTGCCAGCAGTGAGTCGAGCTCCTACAATGAGCAGTTCTTC.

The chain joins TRBV6-5 to TRBJ2-7, with 8 bases fitting TRBD1. Germline V lookup: CDR1 MNHEY, CDR2 SVGAGI. The ends lost 4 bases at V and 4 bases at J; junction bases unmatched: 9. The CDR3 loop spans 15 amino acids. The CDR3 spells CASSWQGAKLYEQYF. The CDR3 DNA is TGTGCCAGCAGTTGGCAGGGGGCCAAATTGTACGAGCAGTACTTC.

This chain uses TRBV5-6 with TRBJ1-2; D is unresolved. CDR1 and CDR2 from the germline V gene are SGHDT and YYEEEE. V lost 3 bases, J lost 1 base, and 7 bases lay in between. The CDR3 has 13 residues. The CDR3 DNA follows: TGTGCCAGCAGCTCAAGAGATAACTATGGCTACACCTTC. Amino acid sequence: CASSSRDNYGYTF. Together with reference TRBV5-6 and TRBJ1-2, the CDR3 gives the full variable domain: DAGVTQSPTHLIKTRGQQVTLRCSPKSGHDTVSWYQQALGQGPQFIFQYYEEEERQRGNFPDRFSGHQFPNYSSELNVNALLLGDSALYLCASSSRDNYGYTFGSGTRLTVV.

J is TRBJ2-7 and V is TRBV7-9; TRBD1 might be the D (5 bases). Trimming pared 0 bases from V and 6 bases from J, leaving 6 bases between. CDR1 SEHNR and CDR2 FQNEAQ come from the germline V gene (reference sequence). This CDR3 contains 12 residues. The CDR3 sequence is CASSLAGAEQYF. The CDR3 DNA follows: TGTGCCAGCAGCTTAGCAGGGGCCGAGCAGTACTTC.

The chain combines TRBV18 with TRBJ2-1; a weak D match, TRBD2 (5 bases). The CDR3 contains 12 residues. Trimming took 3 bases from V and 7 from J, leaving 7 bases between them. Germline CDR1 reads KGHSH; CDR2 reads LQKENI. CDR3 DNA: TGTGCCAGCTCACCGGGGAGTAATGAGCAGTTCTTC. Translated: CASSPGSNEQFF.